The rows below give T cell receptor beta chains drawn from one sample of a study. Each CDR3 protein is one row after TCRdb ran MiXCR on the RT-PCR reads. Among about 680,000 distinct CDR3 sequences, 11% to 15% were seen once, and the ten largest hold 3.6%. Sample: memory CD4+ T cells from blood. These TCRs come from a female donor in good health, serving as a healthy control. CDR3s include the opening cysteine and the closing phenylalanine or tryptophan. D genes are given only for firm matches. Not all rows give a size; the values are once, few, many and, for expanded clones, a class.

D: -
V: TRBV7-2
J: TRBJ2-7
size: -
DNA: TGTGCCAGCAGCTTAGATCCGGGAACCTCCTACGAGCAGTACTTC
CDR3: CASSLDPGTSYEQYF

D: TRBD2
V: TRBV20-1
J: TRBJ2-7
size: many
DNA: TGCAGTGCTAGCGACGGACTAGCGGGAGAGTACGAGCAGTACTTC
CDR3: CSASDGLAGEYEQYF

D: -
V: TRBV30
J: TRBJ2-5
size: few
DNA: TGTGCCTGGAGTCGGGCGGAACTGTACCAAGAGACCCAGTACTTC
CDR3: CAWSRAELYQETQYF

D: TRBD2
V: TRBV5-5
J: TRBJ2-1
size: few
DNA: TGTGCCAGCAGCGGGACTAGCGGGAGTCATGAGCAGTTCTTC
CDR3: CASSGTSGSHEQFF

D: TRBD1
V: TRBV20-1
J: TRBJ2-7
size: -
DNA: TGCAGTGCAGAAGGGACAGGGGGAGAAAAGCAGTACTTC
CDR3: CSAEGTGGEKQYF

D: TRBD2
V: TRBV28
J: TRBJ2-2
size: -
DNA: TGTGCCAGCAGTTTTGCTCTGGGACTAGCGGAAACGAACACCGGGGAGCTGTTTTTT
CDR3: CASSFALGLAETNTGELFF

D: TRBD1
V: TRBV7-3
J: TRBJ2-2
size: -
DNA: TGTGCCAGCGGCAGGACAGGGGTAACCGGGGAGCTGTTTTTT
CDR3: CASGRTGVTGELFF

D: TRBD1
V: TRBV24-1
J: TRBJ1-5
size: few
DNA: TGTGCCACCAGTGACACGACAGGGGCTCAGCCCCAGCATTTT
CDR3: CATSDTTGAQPQHF

D: -
V: TRBV7-6
J: TRBJ2-1
size: few
DNA: TGTGCCAGCAGCCGGACGGAGACCAACAATGAGCAGTTCTTC
CDR3: CASSRTETNNEQFF

D: TRBD1
V: TRBV5-6
J: TRBJ1-2
size: once
DNA: TGTGCCAGCAGCTTAGACAGGGAGACGGTCTATGGCTACACCTTC
CDR3: CASSLDRETVYGYTF

D: TRBD1
V: TRBV12-3/TRBV12-4
J: TRBJ1-5
size: -
DNA: TGTGCCAGCAGTTTAGTGGGACAGGGCGATCAGCCCCAGCATTTT
CDR3: CASSLVGQGDQPQHF

D: -
V: TRBV24-1
J: TRBJ2-2
size: few
DNA: TGTGCCACCAGTGATGGGGGATTGCTGGAGCTGTTTTTT
CDR3: CATSDGGLLELFF

D: TRBD1
V: TRBV5-1
J: TRBJ2-7
size: -
DNA: TGCGCCAGCAGCTTGGCAACAGGGGCCCCCTACGAGCAGTACTTC
CDR3: CASSLATGAPYEQYF

D: -
V: TRBV20-1
J: TRBJ1-1
size: -
DNA: TGCAGTGCGTACCAGATGAACACTGAAGCTTTCTTT
CDR3: CSAYQMNTEAFF

D: TRBD2
V: TRBV29-1
J: TRBJ2-2
size: many
DNA: TGCAGCGCCCTGGGACTAGCGGGAGCGGGAACCGGGGAGCTGTTTTTT
CDR3: CSALGLAGAGTGELFF

D: TRBD1
V: TRBV3-1
J: TRBJ1-1
size: -
DNA: TGTGCCAGCAGCCAAGGACAGGGGTGGACGAACACTGAAGCTTTCTTT
CDR3: CASSQGQGWTNTEAFF

D: -
V: TRBV5-1
J: TRBJ2-1
size: -
DNA: TGCGCCAGCAGCCTCGGCCTACTCGAGCAGTTCTTC
CDR3: CASSLGLLEQFF

D: -
V: TRBV7-2
J: TRBJ2-3
size: few
DNA: TGTGCCAGCAGCTTAGCCCGGCACACAGATACGCAGTATTTT
CDR3: CASSLARHTDTQYF

D: -
V: TRBV6-5
J: TRBJ2-2
size: many
DNA: TGTGCCAGCAGTTACTCGATTGTAGCTGGCCCCGGGGAGCTGTTTTTT
CDR3: CASSYSIVAGPGELFF

D: -
V: TRBV20-1
J: TRBJ2-1
size: few
DNA: TGCAGTGCTAGGGACGGGAGAGTTGTCATCGAGCAGTTCTTC
CDR3: CSARDGRVVIEQFF

D: TRBD1
V: TRBV2
J: TRBJ1-2
size: few
DNA: TGTGCCAGCACGCCGGGACAGGGCCACGGGGTATATGGCTACACCTTC
CDR3: CASTPGQGHGVYGYTF

D: -
V: TRBV7-2
J: TRBJ1-2
size: -
DNA: TGTGCCAGCAGCTTAGCCTCAGGAGGCGTAAACTATGGCTACACCTTC
CDR3: CASSLASGGVNYGYTF

D: -
V: TRBV7-2
J: TRBJ2-1
size: -
DNA: TGTGCCAGCAGCTCAGGCGCCAAGGGTGAGCAGTTCTTC
CDR3: CASSSGAKGEQFF

D: TRBD1
V: TRBV28
J: TRBJ2-7
size: few
DNA: TGTGCCAGCAGTATCGCAGGGGGCCCCTTCTACGAGCAGTACTTC
CDR3: CASSIAGGPFYEQYF

D: TRBD2
V: TRBV27
J: TRBJ2-3
size: many
DNA: TGTGCCAGTCGGTCGGGTGGGACTAGCGGGAGAGATACGCAGTATTTT
CDR3: CASRSGGTSGRDTQYF

D: -
V: TRBV19
J: TRBJ2-2
size: -
DNA: TGTGCCAGTAGTAACCCCCGGGACTCTTACACCGGGGAGCTGTTTTTT
CDR3: CASSNPRDSYTGELFF

D: -
V: TRBV12-3/TRBV12-4
J: TRBJ2-5
size: many
DNA: TGTGCCAGCAGTTTAGCCCTAGGTGACCAAGAGACCCAGTACTTC
CDR3: CASSLALGDQETQYF

D: -
V: TRBV6-5
J: TRBJ1-3
size: many
DNA: TGTGCCACCTCAGAAACGGTGGGAAACACCATATATTTT
CDR3: CATSETVGNTIYF

D: -
V: TRBV4-1
J: TRBJ1-5
size: -
DNA: TGCGCCAGCAGCCAATACAGGGATAGCAATCAGCCCCAGCATTTT
CDR3: CASSQYRDSNQPQHF

D: TRBD1
V: TRBV7-7
J: TRBJ2-5
size: -
DNA: TGTGCTAGCAGCTCGAACAGGGGTCGGGAAGAGACCCAGTACTTC
CDR3: CASSSNRGREETQYF

D: -
V: TRBV5-4
J: TRBJ2-3
size: -
DNA: TGTGCCAGCAGCTTGGCCGAGGTAACTCGGAATACGCAGTATTTT
CDR3: CASSLAEVTRNTQYF

D: -
V: TRBV7-2
J: TRBJ2-5
size: -
DNA: TGTGCCAGCAGCTGGTGGCAGGCCCAAGAGACCCAGTACTTC
CDR3: CASSWWQAQETQYF

D: -
V: TRBV5-4
J: TRBJ1-1
size: -
DNA: TGTGCCAGCAGCTCCGGGGGGGTCCATGAAGCTTTCTTT
CDR3: CASSSGGVHEAFF

D: -
V: TRBV6-1
J: TRBJ1-6
size: few
DNA: TGTGCCAGCAGTGACGGGAGATTAACGCCATTTAATCGTAATTCACCCCTCCACTTT
CDR3: CASSDGRLTPFNRNSPLHF

D: TRBD2
V: TRBV20-1
J: TRBJ2-6
size: -
DNA: TGCAGTGCTCGGACTAGCGGGGCCTCTGGGGCCAACGTCCTGACTTTC
CDR3: CSARTSGASGANVLTF

D: -
V: TRBV7-6
J: TRBJ2-7
size: -
DNA: TGTGCCAGCAGCCCCCGCGAGGAGGGAGGCTACTCCTACGAGCAGTACTTC
CDR3: CASSPREEGGYSYEQYF

D: TRBD1
V: TRBV10-3
J: TRBJ1-4
size: -
DNA: TGTGCCATCGCTAGCGGGACAGGAGATGAAAAACTGTTTTTT
CDR3: CAIASGTGDEKLFF

D: -
V: TRBV28
J: TRBJ2-2
size: few
DNA: TGTGCCAGCACCCTGAGGACCGGGGAGCTGTTTTTT
CDR3: CASTLRTGELFF

D: TRBD1
V: TRBV6-6
J: TRBJ2-3
size: -
DNA: TGTGCCAGCAGTTCCCCGCGGCAGGGGGCAACAGATACGCAGTATTTT
CDR3: CASSSPRQGATDTQYF

D: -
V: TRBV7-2
J: TRBJ2-1
size: -
DNA: TGTGCCAGCAGCTTAGAGGGGTGGACTGAGCAGTTCTTC
CDR3: CASSLEGWTEQFF

D: TRBD2
V: TRBV20-1
J: TRBJ2-7
size: -
DNA: TGCAGTTTTCTATTTAGCGGGGGTGGCGACGAGCAGTACTTC
CDR3: CSFLFSGGGDEQYF

D: TRBD2
V: TRBV20-1
J: TRBJ2-7
size: many
DNA: TGCAGTGCTAGGTCGACTAGCGGGAGTGGATACGAGCAGTACTTC
CDR3: CSARSTSGSGYEQYF

D: -
V: TRBV7-9
J: TRBJ2-1
size: -
DNA: TGTGCCAGCAGCTTCCACTTAAACCAAAACAATGAGCAGTTCTTC
CDR3: CASSFHLNQNNEQFF

D: -
V: TRBV20-1
J: TRBJ1-1
size: many
DNA: TGCAGTGCTCCCCCCGGGCGGGTTGACACTGAAGCTTTCTTT
CDR3: CSAPPGRVDTEAFF

D: -
V: TRBV10-3
J: TRBJ2-1
size: -
DNA: TGTGCCATCAGTAGCGGGCCGCCGTCCTACAATGAGCAGTTCTTC
CDR3: CAISSGPPSYNEQFF

D: TRBD2
V: TRBV7-9
J: TRBJ2-4
size: -
DNA: TGTGCCAGCCGGGTGGGATCTAGCGGGAGGAGGAGATTAGCCAAAAACATTCAGTACTTC
CDR3: CASRVGSSGRRRLAKNIQYF

D: -
V: TRBV20-1
J: TRBJ1-1
size: few
DNA: TGCAGTGCTAGAACAGGGAGTGACACTGAAGCTTTCTTT
CDR3: CSARTGSDTEAFF

D: -
V: TRBV29-1
J: TRBJ2-1
size: -
DNA: TGCAGCGTTGCGTATCGTGCCCTACACAATGAGCAGTTCTTC
CDR3: CSVAYRALHNEQFF

D: TRBD2
V: TRBV10-3
J: TRBJ2-1
size: many
DNA: TGTGCCATCCGTGGACTAGCGGGGCCCCAATTCGATGAGCAGTTCTTC
CDR3: CAIRGLAGPQFDEQFF

D: -
V: TRBV20-1
J: TRBJ2-2
size: few
DNA: TGCAGTGCTAGAGATCGCCGGGACCCGAACACCGGGGAGCTGTTTTTT
CDR3: CSARDRRDPNTGELFF

D: TRBD2
V: TRBV6-6
J: TRBJ2-1
size: many
DNA: TGTGCCAGCAGTTTAAGGACTAGCGGGTCCAATGAGCAGTTCTTC
CDR3: CASSLRTSGSNEQFF

D: -
V: TRBV27
J: TRBJ1-4
size: -
DNA: TGTGCCAGCAGTGACACTCCTGCAACTAATGAAAAACTGTTTTTT
CDR3: CASSDTPATNEKLFF

D: TRBD1
V: TRBV29-1
J: TRBJ2-7
size: many
DNA: TGCAGCGCCATGGACAGGGGGGAGCAGTACTTC
CDR3: CSAMDRGEQYF

D: TRBD1
V: TRBV29-1
J: TRBJ2-7
size: many
DNA: TGCAGCGTTGCGAGACAGGGGGCGCGAGAGCAGTACTTC
CDR3: CSVARQGAREQYF

D: -
V: TRBV20-1
J: TRBJ1-5
size: few
DNA: TGCAGTGCTAGAAAGGGAGCAATCAATCAGCCCCAGCATTTT
CDR3: CSARKGAINQPQHF

D: -
V: TRBV5-1
J: TRBJ1-2
size: many
DNA: TGCGCCAGCAGCTTGGATCGGGTGCACACCTTC
CDR3: CASSLDRVHTF

D: -
V: TRBV27
J: TRBJ2-3
size: few
DNA: TGTGCCAGCAGTCCTTCCCGGGCCCACACAGATACGCAGTATTTT
CDR3: CASSPSRAHTDTQYF

D: -
V: TRBV12-5
J: TRBJ2-1
size: -
DNA: TGTGCTAGTGGTTTGGTACGCAATGAGCAGTTCTTC
CDR3: CASGLVRNEQFF

D: -
V: TRBV5-1
J: TRBJ1-1
size: many
DNA: TGCGCCAGCAGCTTGGAATCCATGAACACTGAAGCTTTCTTT
CDR3: CASSLESMNTEAFF